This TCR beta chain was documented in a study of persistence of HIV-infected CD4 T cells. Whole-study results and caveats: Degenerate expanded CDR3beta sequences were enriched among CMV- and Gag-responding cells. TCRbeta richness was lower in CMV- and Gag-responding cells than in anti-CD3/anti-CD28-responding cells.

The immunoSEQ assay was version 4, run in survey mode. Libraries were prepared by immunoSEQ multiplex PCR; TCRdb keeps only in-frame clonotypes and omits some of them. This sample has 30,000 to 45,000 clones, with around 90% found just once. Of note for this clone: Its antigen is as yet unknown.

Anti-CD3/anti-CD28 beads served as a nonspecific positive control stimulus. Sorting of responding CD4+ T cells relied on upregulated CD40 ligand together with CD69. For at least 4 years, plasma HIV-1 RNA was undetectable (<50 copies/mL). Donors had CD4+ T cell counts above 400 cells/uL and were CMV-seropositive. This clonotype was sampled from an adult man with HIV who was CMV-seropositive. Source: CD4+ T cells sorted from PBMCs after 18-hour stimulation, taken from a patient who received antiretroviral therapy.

The CDR3 sequence is CASSSLRGFNQPQHF. The CDR3 DNA reads TGTGCCAGCAGTTCTCTTAGGGGATTCAATCAGCCCCAGCATTTT. J is TRBJ1-5 and V is TRBV27, with D tentatively TRBD1 (5 bases). The V gene lost 4 bases and the J gene lost 3 bases, with 13 bases spanning the gap. Germline V gene lookup returns CDR1 MNHEY and CDR2 SMNVEV (reference sequence). There are 15 residues in the CDR3.